These 28 T cell receptor beta chains were all obtained from the same sample, sequenced in a study of T cell repertoires in cytomegalovirus infection. TCRdb re-called the reads with MiXCR, one entry per CDR3 protein. The sample holds 100,000 to 150,000 distinct CDR3 sequences; roughly 32% are singletons and the top ten take around three fifths. For these receptors, no antigen is known. The sample here was CD8+ T cells from cultured PBMCs, taken from culture after CMV antigen stimulation. The source is a human donor in good health (CMV status not recorded). Some clones in this sample may be carry-over from other donors' samples.

This clonotype was picked up a small number of times. V gene TRBV27 combines with J gene TRBJ2-4; no firm D call. Germline V gene lookup returns CDR1 MNHEY and CDR2 SMNVEV (reference sequence). The CDR3 spans 13 residues. The V end was cut by 6 bases, the J end by 3 bases, with 9 bases between. The CDR3 nucleotides read TGTGCCAGCAGCCAGCAGTACAAAAACATTCAGTACTTC. It specifies CASSQQYKNIQYF.

The chain joins TRBV19 to TRBJ1-5; TRBD1 matches at 8 bases. J gave up 1 base and V 8 bases, and 7 bases lay outside the gene matches. This CDR3 is built from 15 residues. The germline V gene has CDR1 LNHDA and CDR2 SQIVND (reference sequence). CDR3 in amino acids: CASADREGSNQPQHF. DNA of the CDR3: TGTGCCAGTGCGGACAGGGAGGGGAGCAATCAGCCCCAGCATTTT.

This chain uses TRBV11-3 with TRBJ2-1, with D perhaps TRBD1 or TRBD2 (5 bases each). CDR1 SGHNT and CDR2 YENEEA come from the germline V gene. V was trimmed by 5 bases and J by 4 bases, leaving 12 bases between them. The CDR3 has 14 amino acids. CDR3 amino acids: CASSHGTPYNEQFF. In DNA, the CDR3 is TGTGCCAGCAGCCACGGGACCCCGTACAATGAGCAGTTCTTC.

This sequence joins TRBV7-9 and TRBJ2-2; D unclear. V was cut by 5 bases and J by 3 bases, with 10 bases left in between. Germline V gene lookup returns CDR1 SEHNR and CDR2 FQNEAQ (reference sequence). The CDR3 consists of 14 residues. The DNA for the CDR3 is TGTGCCAGCAGCACAATGACGGACACCGGGGAGCTGTTTTTT. Translating gives CASSTMTDTGELFF.

This rearrangement joins TRBV6-1 to TRBJ1-6; 7 bases agree with TRBD1. The CDR3 is 15 residues long. Germline trimming cut 2 bases from V and 14 bases from J; bases unmatched to any gene: 12. Per the germline V gene, CDR1 is MNHNS and CDR2 is SASEGT. The CDR3 region is CASSERRRGRETLHF. CDR3 coding DNA: TGTGCCAGCAGTGAACGAAGGAGGGGGCGCGAAACCCTCCACTTT.

This rearrangement joins TRBV6-2 or TRBV6-3 to TRBJ2-1; D gene unclear. CDR1 is MNHEY, CDR2 SVGEGT, per germline. The CDR3 is 14 residues long. The ends were cut back, 2 bases at V and 5 bases at J, with 10 bases in the middle. As DNA, the CDR3 is TGTGCCAGCAGTTACGCGAGGCAGAACAATGAGCAGTTCTTC. Amino acids: CASSYARQNNEQFF.

This clonotype was observed a handful of times. This rearrangement joins TRBV20-1 to TRBJ1-2, with TRBD1 as a possible D gene (5 bases). In germline, CDR1 is DFQATT, CDR2 SNEGSKA (reference sequence). The CDR3 spans 15 residues. Trimming pared 0 bases from V and 4 bases from J, leaving 15 bases between. CDR3 sequence reads: CSARDEGFSVYGYTF. CDR3 DNA: TGCAGTGCTAGAGATGAGGGGTTTAGCGTCTATGGCTACACCTTC.

This clonotype was observed at least ten times. The rearrangement links TRBV4-3 to TRBJ2-3, with D uncertain. Germline V gene sequence: CDR1 LGHNA, CDR2 YSLEER. The ends were cut back, 1 base at V and 3 bases at J, with 8 bases in the middle. The CDR3 contains 14 residues. The CDR3, as DNA: TGCGCCAGCAGCCAAGTTCTGGGGACAGATACGCAGTATTTT. Its translation: CASSQVLGTDTQYF.

This clonotype was observed a handful of times. The J gene is TRBJ1-4, the V gene TRBV27, with a weak D call TRBD1 (6 bases). The germline V and J ends were trimmed by 5 bases and 7 bases, with 17 bases remaining between them. The germline V gene encodes CDR1 MNHEY and CDR2 SMNVEV (reference sequence). This CDR3 spans 15 amino acids. CDR3 sequence: CASSRNGGAGEKLFF. In nucleotides, the CDR3 is TGTGCCAGCAGTCGCAATGGGGGCGCGGGTGAAAAACTGTTTTTT.

The V call is TRBV27, the J call TRBJ1-1; D remains ambiguous. The CDR3 runs 15 residues. Germline assignment: CDR1 MNHEY and CDR2 SMNVEV (reference sequence). The V end was cut by 4 bases, the J end by 0 bases, with 12 bases between. The CDR3 is CASSYHGQVNTEAFF. In DNA form, the CDR3 reads TGTGCCAGCAGTTATCACGGGCAGGTGAACACTGAAGCTTTCTTT.

This clonotype has a single count. The V call is TRBV5-8, the J call TRBJ2-1, with TRBD1 matching 8 bases. The CDR3 is made up of 16 amino acids. V dropped 0 bases and J dropped 4; count of bases not matched to a gene: 6. The germline V gene encodes CDR1 SGHTS and CDR2 YDEGEE. This chain's CDR3 is CASSLGTDRAYNEQFF. The CDR3 DNA is TGTGCCAGCAGCTTGGGAACGGACAGGGCATACAATGAGCAGTTCTTC.

V gene TRBV4-3 combines with J gene TRBJ2-2; TRBD1 matches 11 bases. This CDR3 is built from 18 residues. Trimming removed 0 bases from V and 3 bases from J; junction bases left unmatched: 6. Looked up from germline, CDR1 is LGHNA and CDR2 is YSLEER. The CDR3 reads CASSQEDRGRGDTGELFF. The CDR3 nucleotides are TGCGCCAGCAGCCAAGAGGACAGGGGGCGCGGTGACACCGGGGAGCTGTTTTTT.

The sample holds a few counts of this clonotype. This chain links TRBV4-3 with TRBJ1-2, with no clear D. The ends were cut back, 0 bases at V and 0 bases at J, with 8 bases in the middle. The germline gives CDR1 LGHNA, CDR2 YSLEER. The CDR3 totals 15 residues. The CDR3 loop is CASSQDNSPNYGYTF. The DNA of the CDR3 is TGCGCCAGCAGCCAAGATAATTCGCCTAACTATGGCTACACCTTC.

The chain joins TRBV4-1 to TRBJ1-6; D unresolved. This CDR3 contains 13 residues. CDR1 MGHRA and CDR2 YSYEKL come from the germline V gene. With 0 bases removed from V and 7 bases from J, the gap between germline ends came to 4 bases. CDR3 region: CASSQDGNSPLHF. DNA for the CDR3: TGCGCCAGCAGCCAAGATGGAAATTCACCCCTCCACTTT.

Ten or more counts support this clonotype. The chain couples TRBV7-2 to TRBJ1-5, with TRBD1 matching over 7 bases. Germline CDR1 reads SGHTA; CDR2 reads FQGNSA. V lost 6 bases, J lost 2 bases, and 4 bases stayed unmatched. This CDR3 is built from 14 residues. The CDR3 sequence: CASSYGQGNQPQHF. CDR3 sequence (DNA): TGTGCCAGCAGTTACGGACAGGGCAATCAGCCCCAGCATTTT.

A single count supports this clonotype. The chain carries TRBV6-6 and TRBJ1-2; 8 bases match TRBD1. The V gene end was trimmed by 2 bases and the J gene end by 6 bases; junction bases not matched to a gene: 8. CDR1 and CDR2 from the germline V gene are MNHNY and SVGAGI (reference sequence). The CDR3 loop spans 15 amino acids. This CDR3 reads CASSYADRGGDGYTF. The CDR3 bases are TGTGCCAGCAGTTACGCTGACAGGGGAGGAGATGGCTACACCTTC.

The rearrangement joins TRBV11-1 to TRBJ2-3; D is unresolved. The V and J ends lost 5 bases and 2 bases respectively, with 17 bases between them. This CDR3 is built from 16 residues. Per the germline V gene, CDR1 is SGHAT and CDR2 is FQDESV (reference sequence). CDR3 sequence reads: CASSPTPMRITDTQYF. DNA of the CDR3: TGTGCCAGCAGCCCGACACCCATGCGGATCACAGATACGCAGTATTTT. Full variable domain (remainder filled in from reference TRBV11-1 and TRBJ2-3): EAEVAQSPRYKITEKSQAVAFWCDPISGHATLYWYRQILGQGPELLVQFQDESVVDDSQLPKDRFSAERLKGVDSTLKIQPAELGDSAMYLCASSPTPMRITDTQYFGPGTRLTVL.

The gene calls are TRBV29-1 and TRBJ1-1, with a possible D match to TRBD1 (6 bases). V lost 5 bases and J lost 5, with 12 bases in between. Germline CDR1 and CDR2: SQVTM and ANQGSEA. The CDR3 is made up of 12 amino acids. The CDR3 coding sequence is TGCAGCGTTCAGGGGCTTGAGACTGAAGCTTTCTTT. Translated, it gives CSVQGLETEAFF.

This chain joins TRBV5-1 and TRBJ2-5; 8 nucleotides line up with TRBD1. Per germline, CDR1 SGHRS and CDR2 YFSETQ. Trimming cost V 6 bases and J 1 base; bases outside gene matches: 8. This CDR3 contains 15 residues. CDR3 loop: CASTRTGRPQETQYF. In DNA form, the CDR3 reads TGCGCCAGCACCCGGACAGGGAGACCCCAAGAGACCCAGTACTTC.

The chain couples TRBV18 to TRBJ2-5; TRBD1 matches 7 bases. CDR3 length: 22 residues. V dropped 0 bases and J dropped 1; count of bases not matched to a gene: 23. The germline gives CDR1 KGHSH, CDR2 LQKENI. DNA for the CDR3: TGTGCCAGCTCACCACCGACAGGGTTGGCCACCTCGTATCAAGTCCGCCAAGAGACCCAGTACTTC. Protein product: CASSPPTGLATSYQVRQETQYF.

This clonotype was detected a few times. This chain connects TRBV14 to TRBJ2-7; D not certain. CDR1 and CDR2 from the germline V gene are SGHDN and FVKESK. The CDR3 has 13 residues. V gave up 2 bases and J gave up 6 bases, with 11 bases separating them. The CDR3, as DNA: TGTGCCAGCAGCCAAATTATAGGGCGCGAGCAGTACTTC. This translates into CASSQIIGREQYF.

This clonotype occurred a few times. The chain combines TRBV27 with TRBJ2-3, with D possibly being TRBD1 or TRBD2 (6 bases each). The germline CDR1 and CDR2 sequences are MNHEY and SMNVEV (reference sequence). This CDR3 contains 15 residues. V was trimmed by 1 base and J by 4 bases, leaving 12 bases between them. The CDR3: CASSLLRGVPDTQYF. The CDR3 bases are TGTGCCAGCAGTTTATTGAGGGGGGTCCCAGATACGCAGTATTTT.

As for this clonotype: The germline gene is not matched at one end of the junction; a read error may be the cause. J is TRBJ2-6 and V is TRBV5-3; 8 bases are shared with TRBD1. TRBV5-3 is filed as an ORF, its function uncertain. The CDR3 totals 17 residues. The CDR3: CASSLNRGVSGANVLSF. CDR3 nucleotide sequence: TGTGCCAGCAGCTTAAACAGGGGGGTGTCTGGGGCCAACGTCCTGTCTTTC.

This chain uses TRBV12-3 or TRBV12-4 with TRBJ2-3; 11 nucleotides match TRBD2. The CDR3 totals 17 residues. V lost 3 bases and J lost 4; bases outside the gene matches: 9. CDR3: CASSFFLAGGGADTQYF. The CDR3 DNA is TGTGCCAGCAGTTTTTTCCTAGCGGGGGGTGGCGCAGATACGCAGTATTTT.

V gene TRBV6-5 combines with J gene TRBJ2-1; 13 bases agree with TRBD2. Trimming took 0 bases from V and 9 from J; bases not matched to a gene: 2. Germline CDR1 and CDR2: MNHEY and SVGAGI. The CDR3 length is 15 residues. CDR3 loop: CASSYSWTSGGEQFF. The CDR3 coding sequence is TGTGCCAGCAGTTACTCGTGGACTAGCGGGGGTGAGCAGTTCTTC.

This clonotype was picked up a small number of times. The gene calls are TRBV2 and TRBJ2-5; 11 nucleotides line up with TRBD2. The germline V gene has CDR1 SNHLY and CDR2 FYNNEI. J gave up 1 base and V 3 bases, and 4 bases lay outside the gene matches. The CDR3 extends over 16 amino acids. DNA of the CDR3: TGTGCCAGCAGTGACGCCCTAGCGGGAGGCCAAGAGACCCAGTACTTC. Translated, it gives CASSDALAGGQETQYF.

This clonotype was counted a few times. J is TRBJ2-7 and V is TRBV7-2, with D unresolved. The germline V and J ends were trimmed by 3 bases and 0 bases, with 9 bases remaining between them. The CDR3 consists of 14 residues. Germline CDR1 reads SGHTA; CDR2 reads FQGNSA. CDR3 region: CASSFGRGSYEQYF. The CDR3 nucleotides are TGTGCCAGCAGCTTCGGGCGAGGCTCCTACGAGCAGTACTTC.

This clonotype came up many times. This chain links TRBV4-1 with TRBJ2-3; 8 bases fit TRBD2. Unmatched junction bases numbered 8, after V lost 0 bases and J lost 6 bases. Germline lookup yields CDR1 MGHRA and CDR2 YSYEKL. The CDR3 has 16 amino acids. For the CDR3, the DNA is TGCGCCAGCAGCCAAGATTACGGGGGGGCCTGGGATACGCAGTATTTT. Translated: CASSQDYGGAWDTQYF.